Below are 25 T cell receptor beta chains sequenced from a single sample in a study of CD8 T cells in Susac syndrome. RNA totalling 0.5 to 1 ug underwent reverse transcription with random hexamers. TCRdb re-called the immunoSEQ multiplex PCR reads through MiXCR, storing one row per CDR3 protein. Of about 69,000 distinct CDR3 sequences in the sample, roughly 91% were seen once. The material sequenced was CD8+ T cells from PBMCs. Source of these receptors: a human donor with multiple sclerosis.

The rearrangement uses TRBV2 and TRBJ1-1; D is undetermined. V shed 6 bases and J shed 1 base, with 12 bases lying between them. The germline gives CDR1 SNHLY, CDR2 FYNNEI. The CDR3 loop spans 14 amino acids. CDR3 loop: CASRSGAGNTEAFF. The DNA of the CDR3 is TGTGCCAGCAGGTCAGGAGCCGGGAACACTGAAGCTTTCTTT.

The V and J genes are TRBV28 and TRBJ2-7, with D perhaps matching TRBD1 (5 bases). The CDR3 runs 14 residues. The germline CDR1 and CDR2 sequences are MDHEN and SYDVKM. V dropped 7 bases and J dropped 2 bases, with 15 bases sitting between them. The CDR3 here is CASNGHELTYEQYF. The CDR3 region has the DNA TGTGCCAGCAACGGACACGAGCTTACCTACGAGCAGTACTTC.

The chain joins TRBV19 to TRBJ1-2; 9 nucleotides align to TRBD1. CDR1 and CDR2 (germline): LNHDA, SQIVND (reference sequence). The CDR3 is 16 amino acids. V lost 4 bases and J lost 0; bases outside the gene matches: 6. CDR3 loop: CASSTDRGYTNYGYTF. The CDR3 DNA is TGTGCCAGTAGTACGGACAGGGGTTATACTAACTATGGCTACACCTTC.

V usage is TRBV7-9 and J usage is TRBJ2-6; D not certain. The CDR3 covers 10 residues. Trimming stripped 11 bases from V and 4 bases from J, with 3 bases between. Germline V gene data show CDR1 as SEHNR and CDR2 as FQNEAQ (reference sequence). CDR3 in DNA: TGTGCCGCCGGGGCCAACGTCCTGACTTTC. This encodes CAAGANVLTF.

This clonotype showed up just once. The chain employs TRBV28 and TRBJ2-1; D is uncertain. The CDR3 extends over 15 amino acids. In germline, CDR1 is MDHEN, CDR2 SYDVKM. Trimming stripped 4 bases from V and 3 bases from J, with 13 bases between. The CDR3 is CASSSDGSLYNEQFF. CDR3 DNA: TGTGCCAGCAGTTCGGACGGATCCCTCTACAATGAGCAGTTCTTC.

CDR3 amino acids: CASSITGFVGNSPLHF. The CDR3 DNA reads as TGTGCCAGTAGTATCACAGGGTTCGTCGGGAATTCACCCCTCCACTTT. V is TRBV19 and J is TRBJ1-6; possible D gene TRBD1, 6 bases. V shed 3 bases and J shed 7 bases, with 16 bases lying between them. The germline V gene encodes CDR1 LNHDA and CDR2 SQIVND (reference sequence). The CDR3 length is 16 residues. Complete variable domain (other parts from reference TRBV19 and TRBJ1-6): DGGITQSPKYLFRKEGQNVTLSCEQNLNHDAMYWYRQDPGQGLRLIYYSQIVNDFQKGDIAEGYSVSREKKESFPLTVTSAQKNPTAFYLCASSITGFVGNSPLHFGNGTRLTVT.

The V and J genes are TRBV28 and TRBJ2-7; 8 nucleotides match TRBD1. This CDR3 is built from 17 residues. Germline V lookup: CDR1 MDHEN, CDR2 SYDVKM. The V gene end was trimmed by 5 bases and the J gene end by 4 bases; junction bases not matched to a gene: 16. The CDR3: CASSTRFGETGDYEQYF. CDR3 coding DNA: TGTGCCAGCAGTACCCGGTTTGGGGAGACAGGGGATTACGAGCAGTACTTC.

This chain uses TRBV4-1 with TRBJ1-5; a weak D match, TRBD1 (5 bases). CDR1 and CDR2 (germline): MGHRA, YSYEKL. V lost 1 base to trimming and J lost 6 bases, with 10 bases between them. The CDR3 covers 14 residues. The CDR3 spells CASSQVGGAQPQHF. The CDR3 nucleotides read TGCGCCAGCAGCCAAGTCGGGGGAGCTCAGCCCCAGCATTTT.

This chain uses TRBV24-1 with TRBJ2-1; no clear D. CDR3 size: 14 residues. The germline V gene encodes CDR1 KGHDR and CDR2 SFDVKD. The V end was cut by 9 bases, the J end by 6 bases, with 17 bases between. For the CDR3, the DNA is TGTGCCACCGCCGGGTCCAGGACCAGCAATGAGCAGTTCTTC. Its translation: CATAGSRTSNEQFF.

This clonotype was seen just once. This rearrangement joins TRBV30 to TRBJ2-5; possibly TRBD2 for D (6 bases). V shed 3 bases and J shed 4 bases, with 9 bases lying between them. Germline V gene sequence: CDR1 GTSNPN, CDR2 SVGIG (reference sequence). The CDR3 is 12 residues long. CDR3 region: CAWRGTPETQYF. The CDR3 DNA follows: TGTGCCTGGAGGGGGACTCCAGAGACCCAGTACTTC.

The chain combines TRBV15 with TRBJ1-1; D gene unclear. The germline V gene encodes CDR1 LNHNV and CDR2 YYDKDF (reference sequence). Trimming shortened V by 5 bases and J by 1 base, and 8 bases separated the two germline ends. The CDR3 sequence is 13 residues long. The CDR3 loop reads CATSARENTEAFF. As DNA, the CDR3 is TGTGCCACCAGCGCTAGGGAGAACACTGAAGCTTTCTTT.

This clonotype was counted once. The chain uses TRBV4-3 and TRBJ2-3, with TRBD2 matching 9 bases. This CDR3 is 19 amino acids long. CDR1 is LGHNA and CDR2 is YSLEER in the germline V gene. J gave up 3 bases and V 0 bases, and 13 bases lay outside the gene matches. The CDR3 DNA sequence: TGCGCCAGCAGCCAAGACTCTGTTGTCGCGGGAGGGCCGACAGATACGCAGTATTTT. Its translation is CASSQDSVVAGGPTDTQYF.

The chain combines TRBV7-9 with TRBJ2-7, with D unresolved. The CDR3 loop spans 13 amino acids. CDR1 SEHNR and CDR2 FQNEAQ come from the germline V gene (reference sequence). The V end was cut by 1 base, the J end by 6 bases, with 10 bases between. CDR3 protein: CASSLGPKVEQYF. For the CDR3, the DNA is TGTGCCAGCAGCTTAGGACCGAAGGTCGAGCAGTACTTC.

This clonotype came up a few times. V and J are TRBV9 and TRBJ2-3; 10 bases agree with TRBD2. The germline V gene has CDR1 SGDLS and CDR2 YYNGEE. The CDR3 length is 17 residues. V lost 4 bases to trimming and J lost 0 bases; unmatched junction nucleotides: 8. The CDR3: CASSPSGGYSSTDTQYF. In DNA, the CDR3 is TGTGCCAGCAGCCCTAGCGGGGGCTACTCTAGCACAGATACGCAGTATTTT.

V usage is TRBV24-1 and J usage is TRBJ2-5; D remains ambiguous. This CDR3 contains 12 residues. The germline CDR1 and CDR2 sequences are KGHDR and SFDVKD. Trimming took off 4 bases at V and 5 bases at J, with 7 bases between the two ends. In DNA, the CDR3 is TGTGCCACCAGTGACCCTCAGGAGACCCAGTACTTC. This sequence encodes CATSDPQETQYF.

V and J are TRBV7-8 and TRBJ1-2; a possible D gene is TRBD1 (5 bases). This CDR3 is 15 amino acids long. CDR1 and CDR2 (germline): SGHVS, FQNEAQ. Trimming removed 3 bases from V and 4 bases from J, with 15 bases in between. The CDR3, as DNA: TGTGCCAGCAGCTTCGACAGCCCCCGAGGCTATGGCTACACCTTC. Translated, it gives CASSFDSPRGYGYTF.

The chain links TRBV20-1 to TRBJ1-2; 8 bases agree with TRBD1. In germline, CDR1 is DFQATT, CDR2 SNEGSKA (reference sequence). This CDR3 has 14 amino acids. After removal of 0 bases from V and 4 bases from J, the junction contained 4 bases not matched to a gene. CDR3 in DNA: TGCAGTGCTAGAGACAGGGGGCAGGGCTATGGCTACACCTTC. It specifies CSARDRGQGYGYTF.

The genes are TRBV7-6 and TRBJ2-2, with D possibly being TRBD2 (7 bases). CDR1 and CDR2 (germline): SGHVS, FNYEAQ. CDR3 length equals 17 residues. V was shortened by 0 bases and J by 4 bases, with 15 bases between the two germline ends. CDR3 nucleotides: TGTGCCAGCAGCTTAGCGTGGGGGGGCGCGGGCACCGGGGAGCTGTTTTTT. As protein: CASSLAWGGAGTGELFF.

This rearrangement joins TRBV7-2 to TRBJ2-1; the D gene is possibly TRBD1 (6 bases). Germline V CDR1 and CDR2: SGHTA, FQGNSA. The CDR3 length is 17 residues. Trimming left V 6 bases short and J 8 bases short, with 26 bases between. CDR3 in DNA: TGTGCCAGCAGGAACCGAATGGCAGGGGCGGTTTGGGATGAGCAGTTCTTC. The encoded protein is CASRNRMAGAVWDEQFF. Full variable domain (outside the CDR3, taken from reference TRBV7-2 and TRBJ2-1): GAGVSQSPSNKVTEKGKDVELRCDPISGHTALYWYRQSLGQGLEFLIYFQGNSAPDKSGLPSDRFSAERTGGSVSTLTIQRTQQEDSAVYLCASRNRMAGAVWDEQFFGPGTRLTVL.

CDR3 residues: CASSPGGGTPLYEQYF. The CDR3 DNA follows: TGTGCCAGCAGTCCCGGGGGGGGGACACCCCTCTACGAGCAGTACTTC. The chain joins TRBV12-3 or TRBV12-4 to TRBJ2-7, with 8 bases matching TRBD2. There are 16 residues in the CDR3. J gave up 3 bases and V 5 bases, and 12 bases lay outside the gene matches.

The chain combines TRBV12-3 or TRBV12-4 with TRBJ1-5; D may be TRBD1 (6 bases). CDR3 size: 15 residues. V gave up 5 bases and J gave up 4 bases, with 15 bases separating them. CDR3: CASSPGDPRNQPQHF. The CDR3 bases are TGTGCCAGCAGTCCAGGGGACCCAAGAAATCAGCCCCAGCATTTT.

The chain uses TRBV15 and TRBJ2-3; a possible D gene is TRBD2 (5 bases). Trimming took off 0 bases at V and 0 bases at J, with 7 bases between the two ends. CDR1 and CDR2 from the germline V gene are LNHNV and YYDKDF (reference sequence). The CDR3 sequence is 15 residues long. CDR3 in amino acids: CATSRDRGSTDTQYF. CDR3 bases: TGTGCCACCAGCAGAGATCGGGGTAGCACAGATACGCAGTATTTT.

This chain uses TRBV20-1 with TRBJ2-1; 8 positions agree with TRBD2. From germline, CDR1 is DFQATT and CDR2 SNEGSKA (reference sequence). CDR3 length equals 15 residues. Germline trimming cut 6 bases from V and 3 bases from J; bases unmatched to any gene: 10. The CDR3 DNA is TGCAGTGCGAGAACCGGGACTAGTATCTACAATGAGCAGTTCTTC. It specifies CSARTGTSIYNEQFF.

This sequence joins TRBV14 and TRBJ1-6; a possible D gene is TRBD1 (6 bases). This CDR3 is built from 15 residues. The V gene lost 1 base and the J gene lost 10 bases, with 14 bases spanning the gap. CDR1 and CDR2 from the germline V gene are SGHDN and FVKESK. CDR3 DNA: TGTGCCAGCAGCCAAGTAGCAGGGGTGGACTCACCCCTCCACTTT. It translates to CASSQVAGVDSPLHF.

This chain joins TRBV30 and TRBJ2-5; 10 nucleotides match TRBD1. V lost 5 bases to trimming and J lost 3 bases; unmatched junction nucleotides: 6. The V gene's germline CDR1 is GTSNPN and CDR2 SVGIG (reference sequence). CDR3 length: 14 amino acids. CDR3 region: CAWEPDRGEETQYF. CDR3 nucleotides: TGTGCCTGGGAACCGGACAGGGGGGAAGAGACCCAGTACTTC.